This T cell receptor beta chain was profiled in a study of cytomegalovirus exposure and HLA in healthy donors. The CDR3 sequence is 15 residues long. Germline V gene sequence: CDR1 ENHRY, CDR2 SYGVKD. With 7 bases removed from V and 0 bases from J, the gap between germline ends came to 16 bases. The PCR used 60 Vbeta and 13 Jbeta primers. Libraries were prepared by immunoSEQ multiplex PCR; TCRdb keeps only in-frame clonotypes and omits some of them. The sample carries about 77,000 clones, around 84% recorded once. Sequenced sample: PBMCs. The chain uses TRBV10-3 and TRBJ2-7; TRBD2 is a possible D gene (6 bases). This sequence was found in a man aged 35-49 years in good health and CMV-seronegative. CDR3 sequence (DNA): TGTGCCATCAAGTCCGGGGGTGGCGGCTCCTACGAGCAGTACTTC. This translates into CAIKSGGGGSYEQYF.